This is a list of T cell receptor beta chains from one sample in a study of PD-1 blockade in classical Hodgkin lymphoma. The table came from immunoSEQ multiplex PCR; TCRdb's copy has only in-frame clones and leaves some out. The sample holds tens of thousands of clones, under 95% seen once. The sample taken for sequencing was peripheral blood mononuclear cells (PBMCs). The source of these receptors is a human donor with classical Hodgkin lymphoma. The CDR3 runs from the conserved cysteine through the conserved F or W. Each record gives: D gene, V gene, clone size, J gene, CDR3 DNA, CDR3 protein. D genes are given only for firm matches. Only some rows state a clone size, as once, few, many or a class for expanded clones.

d_call: TRBD1; v_call: TRBV15; clone_size: -; j_call: TRBJ1-4; cdr3_nt: TGTGCCACCAGCTTTCACAGGGGGCGGACTAATGAAAAACTGTTTTTT; cdr3_aa: CATSFHRGRTNEKLFF
d_call: TRBD1; v_call: TRBV10-3; clone_size: -; j_call: TRBJ1-5; cdr3_nt: TGTGCCATCGCAAGGCGACAGGGCGATCAGCCCCAGCATTTT; cdr3_aa: CAIARRQGDQPQHF
d_call: -; v_call: TRBV15; clone_size: few; j_call: TRBJ2-4; cdr3_nt: TGTGCCACCAGCAGAAAACAGGGTGCCATACCGGAACTATTGGCCAAAAACATTCAGTACTTC; cdr3_aa: CATSRKQGAIPELLAKNIQYF
d_call: -; v_call: TRBV11-2; clone_size: -; j_call: TRBJ1-3; cdr3_nt: TGTGCCAGCAGCTTAGATGGCGGGTTGAGGGCTGGAAACACCATATATTTT; cdr3_aa: CASSLDGGLRAGNTIYF
d_call: -; v_call: TRBV29-1; clone_size: -; j_call: TRBJ1-4; cdr3_nt: TGCAGCGTTGCGACTCGGCTTAATGAAAAACTGTTTTTT; cdr3_aa: CSVATRLNEKLFF
d_call: -; v_call: TRBV23-1; clone_size: -; j_call: TRBJ1-1; cdr3_nt: TGCGCCAGCAGTCAATTAGGCGTCATGAACACTGAAGCTTTCTTT; cdr3_aa: CASSQLGVMNTEAFF
d_call: TRBD1; v_call: TRBV4-1; clone_size: -; j_call: TRBJ2-1; cdr3_nt: TGCGCCAGCAGCCAAGATAAAGGACAGGGCTCCTACAATGAGCAGTTCTTC; cdr3_aa: CASSQDKGQGSYNEQFF
d_call: -; v_call: TRBV12-2; clone_size: -; j_call: TRBJ1-1; cdr3_nt: TGTGCAAGTCGCTTAGTTCTCGGGCAGGCTTTCGAAGCTTTCTTT; cdr3_aa: CASRLVLGQAFEAFF
d_call: -; v_call: TRBV5-1; clone_size: -; j_call: TRBJ2-3; cdr3_nt: TGCGCCAGCAGCTGGGGGGACGGCGACACAGATACGCAGTATTTT; cdr3_aa: CASSWGDGDTDTQYF
d_call: -; v_call: TRBV5-1; clone_size: -; j_call: TRBJ2-5; cdr3_nt: TGCGCCAGCAGTTCCTTAGGGGGTCCCCAAGAGACCCAGTACTTC; cdr3_aa: CASSSLGGPQETQYF
d_call: -; v_call: TRBV9; clone_size: -; j_call: TRBJ1-6; cdr3_nt: TGTGCCAGCAGCGTAGGTAGGGACTCACCCCTCCACTTT; cdr3_aa: CASSVGRDSPLHF
d_call: TRBD1; v_call: TRBV7-3; clone_size: -; j_call: TRBJ1-1; cdr3_nt: TGTGCCAGCAGCTTAACCCGGAGACAGGGGCGAATGAACACTGAAGCTTTCTTT; cdr3_aa: CASSLTRRQGRMNTEAFF
d_call: -; v_call: TRBV7-9; clone_size: -; j_call: TRBJ1-5; cdr3_nt: TGTGCCAGCAGCTTGGCAGACAGCCTCAATCAGCCCCAGCATTTT; cdr3_aa: CASSLADSLNQPQHF
d_call: TRBD2; v_call: TRBV6-6; clone_size: -; j_call: TRBJ2-7; cdr3_nt: TGTGCCAGCAGTTACCCGGGGGGCGAGCAGTACTTC; cdr3_aa: CASSYPGGEQYF
d_call: TRBD1; v_call: TRBV19; clone_size: -; j_call: TRBJ2-5; cdr3_nt: TGTGCCAGTAGTATAGACAGGGGGCGGGAGACCCAGTACTTC; cdr3_aa: CASSIDRGRETQYF
d_call: -; v_call: TRBV29-1; clone_size: -; j_call: TRBJ2-1; cdr3_nt: TGCAGCGTTGAACCGGTGGGAGAAGCCTACAATGAGCAGTTCTTC; cdr3_aa: CSVEPVGEAYNEQFF
d_call: -; v_call: TRBV6-5; clone_size: -; j_call: TRBJ1-1; cdr3_nt: TGTGCCAGCAGTTACTCTGGTGGGGCCACTGAAGCTTTCTTT; cdr3_aa: CASSYSGGATEAFF
d_call: TRBD1; v_call: TRBV28; clone_size: -; j_call: TRBJ1-5; cdr3_nt: TGTGCCAGCAGTTTTCTGGGACAGGGTTATCAGCCCCAGCATTTT; cdr3_aa: CASSFLGQGYQPQHF
d_call: TRBD1; v_call: TRBV27; clone_size: -; j_call: TRBJ1-2; cdr3_nt: TGTGCCAGCAGTTTAAAGACAGGGCCAGGGTATGGCTACACCTTC; cdr3_aa: CASSLKTGPGYGYTF
d_call: -; v_call: TRBV29-1; clone_size: -; j_call: TRBJ2-5; cdr3_nt: TGCAGCGTTGAATGGGGAGACAGTCAAGAGACCCAGTACTTC; cdr3_aa: CSVEWGDSQETQYF
d_call: TRBD1; v_call: TRBV7-6; clone_size: -; j_call: TRBJ2-5; cdr3_nt: TGTGCCAGCAGCCTGCGACAGGGGTACCAAGAGACCCAGTACTTC; cdr3_aa: CASSLRQGYQETQYF
d_call: TRBD1; v_call: TRBV5-8; clone_size: once; j_call: TRBJ2-2; cdr3_nt: TGTGCCAGCAGCCCACCCACCTTCACGGGACAGAACACCGGGAAGCTGTTTTTT; cdr3_aa: CASSPPTFTGQNTGKLFF
d_call: -; v_call: TRBV5-1; clone_size: -; j_call: TRBJ2-1; cdr3_nt: TGCGCCAGCAGCCGTGTTACAAACAATGAGCAGTTCTTC; cdr3_aa: CASSRVTNNEQFF
d_call: -; v_call: TRBV7-8; clone_size: -; j_call: TRBJ1-1; cdr3_nt: TGTGCCAGCAGCTTATTCGATCGCGGGGCTTTCTTT; cdr3_aa: CASSLFDRGAFF
d_call: -; v_call: TRBV25-1; clone_size: -; j_call: TRBJ2-1; cdr3_nt: TGTGCCAGCAGTATCCTCGACAGGCCGCTGGATGAGCAGTTCTTC; cdr3_aa: CASSILDRPLDEQFF
d_call: -; v_call: TRBV27; clone_size: -; j_call: TRBJ1-5; cdr3_nt: TGTGCCAGCAGTTGGCTGGGGTTAGCAAATCAGCCCCAGCATTTT; cdr3_aa: CASSWLGLANQPQHF
d_call: TRBD1; v_call: TRBV29-1; clone_size: -; j_call: TRBJ1-1; cdr3_nt: TGCAGCGTTTACGGGACAGGGGGAATCACTGAAGCTTTCTTT; cdr3_aa: CSVYGTGGITEAFF
d_call: TRBD1; v_call: TRBV7-6; clone_size: once; j_call: TRBJ1-2; cdr3_nt: TGTGCCAGCAGACCAGGGGGCCCAGGCTATGGCTACACCTTC; cdr3_aa: CASRPGGPGYGYTF
d_call: -; v_call: TRBV29-1; clone_size: once; j_call: TRBJ1-2; cdr3_nt: TGCAGCGTTCTCACACCAAACTATGGCTACACCTTC; cdr3_aa: CSVLTPNYGYTF
d_call: -; v_call: TRBV30; clone_size: -; j_call: TRBJ1-1; cdr3_nt: TGTGCCTGGAACAGGGTGAACACTGAAGCTTTCTTT; cdr3_aa: CAWNRVNTEAFF
d_call: -; v_call: TRBV9; clone_size: -; j_call: TRBJ2-3; cdr3_nt: TGTGCCAGCAGCGTAGGATCGGTTAGCACAGATACGCAGTATTTT; cdr3_aa: CASSVGSVSTDTQYF
d_call: -; v_call: TRBV7-9; clone_size: medium-sized; j_call: TRBJ1-2; cdr3_nt: TGTGCCAGCAGCAGTGGGGCAGCTGGGGGCTACACCTTC; cdr3_aa: CASSSGAAGGYTF
d_call: -; v_call: TRBV5-1; clone_size: -; j_call: TRBJ1-2; cdr3_nt: TGCGCCAGCAGCTTGGTGGCCGTTCCTGGTCGTGATGGCTACACCTTC; cdr3_aa: CASSLVAVPGRDGYTF
d_call: -; v_call: TRBV7-3; clone_size: -; j_call: TRBJ1-1; cdr3_nt: TGTGCCAGCAGCTTATCTACAGGGAACACTGAAGCTTTCTTT; cdr3_aa: CASSLSTGNTEAFF
d_call: -; v_call: TRBV7-9; clone_size: few; j_call: TRBJ1-2; cdr3_nt: TGTGCCAGCAGCTTAGGGGGCGGCTATGGCTACACCTTC; cdr3_aa: CASSLGGGYGYTF
d_call: -; v_call: TRBV4-1; clone_size: -; j_call: TRBJ2-5; cdr3_nt: TGCGCCAGCAGCCAAGCCCGCCAAGAGACCCAGTACTTC; cdr3_aa: CASSQARQETQYF
d_call: TRBD2; v_call: TRBV6-5; clone_size: once; j_call: TRBJ2-2; cdr3_nt: TGTGCCAGCAGAGCGGGACTTCAGGACACCGGGGAGCTGTTTTTT; cdr3_aa: CASRAGLQDTGELFF
d_call: -; v_call: TRBV28; clone_size: once; j_call: TRBJ2-1; cdr3_nt: TGTGCCAGCAGTTCACTCGGCTCTAGCGTAAACTACAATGAGCAGTTCTTC; cdr3_aa: CASSSLGSSVNYNEQFF
d_call: TRBD2; v_call: TRBV6-6; clone_size: few; j_call: TRBJ2-1; cdr3_nt: TGTGCCAGCAGTCCTCCCGGGGGGATATACAATGAGCAGTTCTTC; cdr3_aa: CASSPPGGIYNEQFF
d_call: -; v_call: TRBV6-4; clone_size: -; j_call: TRBJ2-3; cdr3_nt: TGTGCCAGCAGTGACAATATCGAAGATACGCAGTATTTT; cdr3_aa: CASSDNIEDTQYF
d_call: -; v_call: TRBV9; clone_size: -; j_call: TRBJ2-3; cdr3_nt: TGTGCCAGCAGCCCCGGGGGGCTAGCGGTCACAGATACGCAGTATTTT; cdr3_aa: CASSPGGLAVTDTQYF
d_call: -; v_call: TRBV10-3; clone_size: -; j_call: TRBJ2-3; cdr3_nt: TGTGCCATCAGCCGGGACTCCTCTTGGGGCGATACGCAGTATTTT; cdr3_aa: CAISRDSSWGDTQYF
d_call: -; v_call: TRBV5-4; clone_size: -; j_call: TRBJ2-3; cdr3_nt: TGTGCCAGCAGCTCCGACTCGACAGATACGCAGTATTTT; cdr3_aa: CASSSDSTDTQYF
d_call: -; v_call: TRBV5-1; clone_size: -; j_call: TRBJ2-6; cdr3_nt: TGCGCCAGCAGCCTTCGGGAATCTGGGGCCAACGTCCCGACTTTC; cdr3_aa: CASSLRESGANVPTF
d_call: -; v_call: TRBV28; clone_size: -; j_call: TRBJ1-2; cdr3_nt: TGTGCCAGCAGTCCAAGCCCGACAGGCAACTATGGCTACACCTTC; cdr3_aa: CASSPSPTGNYGYTF
d_call: TRBD2; v_call: TRBV5-1; clone_size: -; j_call: TRBJ2-3; cdr3_nt: TGCGCCAGCAGCTATACGGGACTAGCGGGAGGAGGAGATACGCAGTATTTT; cdr3_aa: CASSYTGLAGGGDTQYF
d_call: -; v_call: TRBV28; clone_size: -; j_call: TRBJ2-7; cdr3_nt: TGTGCCAGCAGCCCGGGCCCGGGCTCCTACGAGCAGTACTTC; cdr3_aa: CASSPGPGSYEQYF
d_call: TRBD1; v_call: TRBV6-1; clone_size: -; j_call: TRBJ1-2; cdr3_nt: TGTGCCAGCAGGGTTACGGGACAGACTAACTATGGCTACACCTTC; cdr3_aa: CASRVTGQTNYGYTF
d_call: TRBD1; v_call: TRBV19; clone_size: once; j_call: TRBJ1-5; cdr3_nt: TGTGCCAGTAGTCTTGCCGACAGGGTAGGAGATCAGCCCCAGCATTTT; cdr3_aa: CASSLADRVGDQPQHF
d_call: -; v_call: TRBV7-9; clone_size: once; j_call: TRBJ1-4; cdr3_nt: TGTGCCAGCAGCTTTCGGGGGACTAATGAAAAACTGTTTTTT; cdr3_aa: CASSFRGTNEKLFF
d_call: TRBD1; v_call: TRBV7-2; clone_size: -; j_call: TRBJ2-1; cdr3_nt: TGTGCCAGCAGCCCCATGGCGTCTCTCAGGGGGACGTTCTTC; cdr3_aa: CASSPMASLRGTFF
d_call: -; v_call: TRBV27; clone_size: once; j_call: TRBJ1-1; cdr3_nt: TGTGCCAGCAGTCGCCTAAGCGGCGGACAGACGAACACTGAAGCTTTCTTT; cdr3_aa: CASSRLSGGQTNTEAFF
d_call: -; v_call: TRBV2; clone_size: -; j_call: TRBJ1-2; cdr3_nt: TGTGCCAGCAGGGCCCTAGGAAGCGCGTGGCCCGAGTTC; cdr3_aa: CASRALGSAWPEF